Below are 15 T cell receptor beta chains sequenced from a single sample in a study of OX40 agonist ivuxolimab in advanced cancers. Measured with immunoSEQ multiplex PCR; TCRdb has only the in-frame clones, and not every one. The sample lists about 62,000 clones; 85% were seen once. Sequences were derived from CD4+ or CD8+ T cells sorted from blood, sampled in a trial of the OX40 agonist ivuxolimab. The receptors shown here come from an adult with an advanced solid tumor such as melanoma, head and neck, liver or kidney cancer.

DNA for the CDR3: TGTGCCAGCACCCTAAACAGGGGGATCTCGGTCAACCAGCAAGAGACCCAGTACTTC. It codes for CASTLNRGISVNQQETQYF. The J gene is TRBJ2-5, the V gene TRBV28; 8 nucleotides align to TRBD1. Germline lookup yields CDR1 MDHEN and CDR2 SYDVKM. The CDR3 runs to 19 residues. Trimming at V came to 7 bases and at J to 2 bases, leaving 21 bases not matched to a gene.

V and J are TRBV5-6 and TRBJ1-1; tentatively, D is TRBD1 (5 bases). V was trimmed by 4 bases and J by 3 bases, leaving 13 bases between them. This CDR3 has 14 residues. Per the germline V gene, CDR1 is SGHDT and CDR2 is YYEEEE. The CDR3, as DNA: TGTGCCAGCAGCCCTGTAGGAGGGGACACTGAAGCTTTCTTT. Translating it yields CASSPVGGDTEAFF.

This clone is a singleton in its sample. CDR3 bases: TGTGCCAGCAGTGAGACGGGGTATCTAGCCAAAAACATTCAGTACTTC. Translating it yields CASSETGYLAKNIQYF. The chain uses TRBV6-1 and TRBJ2-4; TRBD2 is a possible D gene (5 bases). V dropped 3 bases and J dropped 0 bases, with 12 bases sitting between them. This CDR3 region has 16 residues. Germline loops: CDR1 MNHNS, CDR2 SASEGT.

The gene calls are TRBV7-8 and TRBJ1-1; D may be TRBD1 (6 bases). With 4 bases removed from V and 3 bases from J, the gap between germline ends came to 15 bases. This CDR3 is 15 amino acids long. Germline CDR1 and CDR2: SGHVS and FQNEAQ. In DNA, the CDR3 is TGTGCCAGCAGCTCGCAGCAGGGGATGTACACTGAAGCTTTCTTT. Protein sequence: CASSSQQGMYTEAFF.

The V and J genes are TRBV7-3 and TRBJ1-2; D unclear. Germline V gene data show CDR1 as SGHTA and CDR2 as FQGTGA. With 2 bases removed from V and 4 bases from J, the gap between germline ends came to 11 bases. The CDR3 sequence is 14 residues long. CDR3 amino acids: CASSLEGDGYGYTF. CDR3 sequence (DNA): TGTGCCAGCAGCTTAGAGGGTGACGGCTATGGCTACACCTTC.

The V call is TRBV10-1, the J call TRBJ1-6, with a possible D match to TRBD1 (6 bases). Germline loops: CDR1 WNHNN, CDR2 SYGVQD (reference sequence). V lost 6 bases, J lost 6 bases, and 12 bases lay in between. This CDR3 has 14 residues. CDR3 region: CASRTDSPNSPLHF. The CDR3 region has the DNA TGCGCCAGCAGAACGGACAGCCCTAATTCACCCCTCCACTTT.

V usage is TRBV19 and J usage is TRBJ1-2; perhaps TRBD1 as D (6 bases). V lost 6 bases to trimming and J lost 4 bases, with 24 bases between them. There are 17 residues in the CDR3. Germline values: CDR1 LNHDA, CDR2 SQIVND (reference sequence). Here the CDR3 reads CASRSRFGGGQSYGYTF. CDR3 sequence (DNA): TGTGCCAGTAGGTCCCGCTTCGGGGGGGGACAATCCTATGGCTACACCTTC.

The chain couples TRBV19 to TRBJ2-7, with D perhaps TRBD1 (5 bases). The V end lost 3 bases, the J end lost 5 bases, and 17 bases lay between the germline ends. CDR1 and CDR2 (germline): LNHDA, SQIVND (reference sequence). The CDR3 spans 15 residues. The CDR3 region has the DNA TGTGCCAGTAGTATCGGCCGTGGACAATCGAACGAGCAGTACTTC. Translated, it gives CASSIGRGQSNEQYF.

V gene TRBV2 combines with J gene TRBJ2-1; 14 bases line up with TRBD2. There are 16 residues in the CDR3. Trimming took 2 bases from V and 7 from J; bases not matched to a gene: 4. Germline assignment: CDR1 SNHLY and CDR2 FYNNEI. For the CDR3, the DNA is TGTGCCAGCAGTGAAAGGACTAGCGGGAGGAGGAATGAGCAGTTCTTC. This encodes CASSERTSGRRNEQFF.

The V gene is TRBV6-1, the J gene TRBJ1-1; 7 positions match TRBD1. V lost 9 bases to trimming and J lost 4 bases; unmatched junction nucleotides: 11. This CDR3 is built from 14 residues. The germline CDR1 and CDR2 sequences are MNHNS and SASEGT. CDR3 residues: CASKGGREGTEAFF. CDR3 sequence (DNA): TGTGCCAGTAAAGGGGGCAGGGAGGGCACTGAAGCTTTCTTT.

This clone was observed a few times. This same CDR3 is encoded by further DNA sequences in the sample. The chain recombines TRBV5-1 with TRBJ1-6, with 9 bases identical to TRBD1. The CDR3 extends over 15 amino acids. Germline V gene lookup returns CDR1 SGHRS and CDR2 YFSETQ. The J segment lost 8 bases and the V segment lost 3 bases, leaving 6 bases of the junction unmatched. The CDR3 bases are TGCGCCAGCAGCTGGTCCGGGACAGGGTATTCACCCCTCCACTTT. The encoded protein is CASSWSGTGYSPLHF.

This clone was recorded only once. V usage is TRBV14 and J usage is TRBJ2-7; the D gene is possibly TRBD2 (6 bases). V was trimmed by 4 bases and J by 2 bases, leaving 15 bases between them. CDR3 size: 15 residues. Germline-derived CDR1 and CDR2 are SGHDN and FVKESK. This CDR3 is CASSLSGGLAYEQYF. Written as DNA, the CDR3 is TGTGCCAGCAGCCTGTCCGGGGGACTTGCCTACGAGCAGTACTTC. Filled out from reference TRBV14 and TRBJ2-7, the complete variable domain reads EAGVTQFPSHSVIEKGQTVTLRCDPISGHDNLYWYRRVMGKEIKFLLHFVKESKQDESGMPNNRFLAERTGGTYSTLKVQPAELEDSGVYFCASSLSGGLAYEQYFGPGTRLTVT.

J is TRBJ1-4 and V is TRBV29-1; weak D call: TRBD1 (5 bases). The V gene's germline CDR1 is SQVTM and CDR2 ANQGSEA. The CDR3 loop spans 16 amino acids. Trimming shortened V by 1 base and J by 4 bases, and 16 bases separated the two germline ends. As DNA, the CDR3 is TGCAGCGTTGAAGTTATGGCGGGACCGATTAATGAAAAACTGTTTTTT. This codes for CSVEVMAGPINEKLFF.

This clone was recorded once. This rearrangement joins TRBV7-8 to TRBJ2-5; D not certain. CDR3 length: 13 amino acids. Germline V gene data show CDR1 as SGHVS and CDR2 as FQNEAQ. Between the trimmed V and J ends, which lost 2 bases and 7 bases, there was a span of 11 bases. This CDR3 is CASSLSGVGTQYF. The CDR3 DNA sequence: TGTGCCAGCAGCTTATCAGGCGTGGGGACCCAGTACTTC.

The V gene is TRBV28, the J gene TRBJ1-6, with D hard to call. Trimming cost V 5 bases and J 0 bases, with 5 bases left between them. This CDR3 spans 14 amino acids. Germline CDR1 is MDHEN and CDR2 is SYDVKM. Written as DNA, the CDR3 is TGTGCCAGCAGTCCCTACTCCTATAATTCACCCCTCCACTTT. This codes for CASSPYSYNSPLHF. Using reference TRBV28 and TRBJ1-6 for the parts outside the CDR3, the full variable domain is DVKVTQSSRYLVKRTGEKVFLECVQDMDHENMFWYRQDPGLGLRLIYFSYDVKMKEKGDIPEGYSVSREKKERFSLILESASTNQTSMYLCASSPYSYNSPLHFGNGTRLTVT.